A single sample gave rise to the 18 T cell receptor beta chains below, sequenced in a study of identical twins. TCRdb reprocessed the 5' RACE reads via MiXCR and lists one record per CDR3 protein. The table includes about 200,000 distinct CDR3 sequences, less than 8% detected once. These data are also associated with another study on yellow fever vaccine responses in identical twins.

The sequenced material came from memory (CD45RO+) T cells sorted from blood. These TCRs come from a woman aged 18-29 years in good health.

This chain links TRBV30 with TRBJ2-5; D is possibly TRBD2 (5 bases). V lost 4 bases and J 0 bases, leaving 9 bases between the germline ends. Germline CDR1 is GTSNPN and CDR2 is SVGIG (reference sequence). The CDR3 loop spans 13 amino acids. The CDR3 loop reads CAWTVGDQETQYF. The CDR3 nucleotides read TGTGCCTGGACCGTCGGGGACCAAGAGACCCAGTACTTC.

This clonotype showed up many times. The J gene is TRBJ1-5, the V gene TRBV6-1; no reliable D call. The CDR3 extends over 15 amino acids. Trimming took off 4 bases at V and 0 bases at J, with 10 bases between the two ends. Germline lookup yields CDR1 MNHNS and CDR2 SASEGT. CDR3 sequence (DNA): TGTGCCAGCAGTGCCCGGACTGATAGCAATCAGCCCCAGCATTTT. Its translation: CASSARTDSNQPQHF.

This clonotype was observed at least ten times. The V gene is TRBV21-1, the J gene TRBJ2-1; no DNA check was done on the table's D call, TRBD1. TRBV21-1 is described as a pseudogene. The CDR3 length is 18 residues. CDR3 amino acids: CASSKALSGASRWDEQFF. The CDR3, as DNA: TGTGCCAGCAGCAAAGCGCTTTCAGGGGCGAGTCGATGGGATGAGCAGTTCTTC.

This clonotype has just a few counts. This rearrangement joins TRBV6-1 to TRBJ2-7; 8 positions match TRBD1. Trimming took 8 bases from V and 1 from J; bases not matched to a gene: 4. In germline, CDR1 is MNHNS, CDR2 SASEGT. This CDR3 is built from 13 residues. The DNA of the CDR3 is TGTGCCAGCGCCGGACAGGGATCCTACGAGCAGTACTTC. Amino acids: CASAGQGSYEQYF.

The table lists this clonotype with many counts. The chain has TRBV11-1 and TRBJ2-5; 9 bases fit TRBD2. Per germline, CDR1 SGHAT and CDR2 FQDESV (reference sequence). CDR3 length: 16 residues. Unmatched junction bases numbered 10, after V lost 5 bases and J lost 3 bases. CDR3 loop: CASSPTALAGKETQYF. CDR3 nucleotide sequence: TGTGCCAGCAGCCCCACCGCCCTAGCGGGAAAAGAGACCCAGTACTTC.

This clonotype was seen a few times. The rearrangement links TRBV20-1 to TRBJ1-5, with a weak D call TRBD1 (6 bases). Germline loops: CDR1 DFQATT, CDR2 SNEGSKA (reference sequence). V shed 0 bases and J shed 7 bases, with 13 bases lying between them. CDR3 length: 14 residues. CDR3 nucleotide sequence: TGCAGTGCTAGAGACGGGGCAGGGGCCCAGCCCCAGCATTTT. Translation gives CSARDGAGAQPQHF.

This clonotype was counted at least ten times. The chain links TRBV12-3 or TRBV12-4 to TRBJ2-1; 7 bases agree with TRBD1. The CDR3 loop spans 15 amino acids. V gave up 3 bases and J gave up 2 bases; unmatched junction bases: 4. The CDR3 is CASSFSQGAYNEQFF. Here the CDR3 DNA reads TGTGCCAGCAGTTTCTCTCAGGGGGCCTACAATGAGCAGTTCTTC.

This clonotype was counted ten times or more. The chain couples TRBV20-1 to TRBJ2-5; 7 nucleotides agree with TRBD2. Germline V gene lookup returns CDR1 DFQATT and CDR2 SNEGSKA (reference sequence). V lost 0 bases, J lost 2 bases, and 6 bases stayed unmatched. The CDR3 consists of 15 residues. CDR3 in DNA: TGCAGTGCTAGAGATTCTGGAGCGGGACAAGAGACCCAGTACTTC. Translating gives CSARDSGAGQETQYF.

This clonotype has more than one count but fewer than ten. V gene TRBV5-1 combines with J gene TRBJ2-3; 8 bases match TRBD2. The CDR3 runs 17 residues. From germline, CDR1 is SGHRS and CDR2 YFSETQ. The V and J ends lost 0 bases and 8 bases, in that order; junction bases with no gene match: 14. CDR3 sequence reads: CASSLEGSGVGSGTQYF. In nucleotides, the CDR3 is TGCGCCAGCAGCTTGGAGGGTAGCGGGGTTGGTTCGGGTACGCAGTATTTT.

The rearrangement joins TRBV5-1 to TRBJ1-5, with 9 bases lining up with TRBD1. V dropped 4 bases and J dropped 6; count of bases not matched to a gene: 5. Per germline, CDR1 SGHRS and CDR2 YFSETQ. The CDR3 sequence is 14 residues long. The CDR3 DNA is TGCGCCAGCAGCCTGGACAGGGGATTTCAGCCCCAGCATTTT. It specifies CASSLDRGFQPQHF. The full variable domain, rest sourced from reference TRBV5-1 and TRBJ1-5, is KAGVTQTPRYLIKTRGQQVTLSCSPISGHRSVSWYQQTPGQGLQFLFEYFSETQRNKGNFPGRFSGRQFSNSRSEMNVSTLELGDSALYLCASSLDRGFQPQHFGDGTRLSIL.

The chain links TRBV28 to TRBJ1-3, with unresolved D. In germline, CDR1 is MDHEN, CDR2 SYDVKM. CDR3 length: 15 residues. V lost 5 bases to trimming and J lost 6 bases, with 17 bases between them. The CDR3 nucleotides are TGTGCCAGCAGTCCCTCGGCATATGGCGAAAACACCATATATTTT. Residues: CASSPSAYGENTIYF.

This chain connects TRBV3-1 to TRBJ2-7; TRBD1 agrees at 7 bases. The CDR3 is 16 residues long. Trimming at V came to 0 bases and at J to 2 bases, leaving 7 bases not matched to a gene. CDR1 LGHDT and CDR2 YNNKEL come from the germline V gene (reference sequence). CDR3 coding DNA: TGTGCCAGCAGCCAAGATCATAGGGGGCCTGCCTACGAGCAGTACTTC. Translation gives CASSQDHRGPAYEQYF.

The chain employs TRBV4-2 and TRBJ2-7, with TRBD2 identical over 11 bases. The CDR3 is made up of 15 amino acids. Trimming at V came to 4 bases and at J to 2 bases, leaving 4 bases not matched to a gene. Germline assignment: CDR1 LGHNA and CDR2 YNFKEQ. CDR3 sequence: CASSLGTSGTYEQYF. The CDR3, as DNA: TGTGCCAGCAGCCTAGGGACTAGCGGTACCTACGAGCAGTACTTC.

This clonotype was recorded a few times. The chain employs TRBV29-1 and TRBJ2-5; TRBD2 is a possible D gene (6 bases). The V end lost 4 bases, the J end lost 4 bases, and 10 bases lay between the germline ends. This CDR3 region has 12 residues. Germline CDR1 is SQVTM and CDR2 is ANQGSEA. The CDR3 is CSVGGSGETQYF. The DNA of the CDR3 is TGCAGCGTTGGGGGTAGCGGAGAGACCCAGTACTTC.

Ten or more counts support this clonotype. The genes are TRBV7-2 and TRBJ2-3; 12 bases match TRBD1. The germline V gene encodes CDR1 SGHTA and CDR2 FQGNSA. J lost 5 bases, V lost 4 bases, and 7 bases had no gene match. The CDR3 runs 16 residues. The CDR3: CASSSPGQGAKDTQYF. As DNA, the CDR3 is TGTGCCAGCAGCTCTCCGGGACAGGGGGCGAAAGATACGCAGTATTTT.

As for this clonotype: One end of the junction varies from germline; a read error may be responsible. This chain uses TRBV2 with TRBJ2-7; a weak D match, TRBD2 (5 bases). This CDR3 has 13 amino acids. Germline CDR1 is SNHLY and CDR2 is FYNNEI. The CDR3 is CASSEAGDYEQNF. As DNA, the CDR3 is TGTGCCAGCAGTGAAGCGGGAGACTACGAGCAGAACTTC. Full variable domain (outside the CDR3, taken from reference TRBV2 and TRBJ2-7): EPEVTQTPSHQVTQMGQEVILRCVPISNHLYFYWYRQILGQKVEFLVSFYNNEISEKSEIFDDQFSVERPDGSNFTLKIRSTKLEDSAMYFCASSEAGDYEQNFGPGTRLTVT.

This clonotype was counted only a few times. This sequence joins TRBV2 and TRBJ2-1, with D uncertain. Germline V gene data show CDR1 as SNHLY and CDR2 as FYNNEI. Trimming cost V 5 bases and J 4 bases, with 18 bases left between them. The CDR3 length is 16 residues. The CDR3 sequence is CASSFSLESIYNEQFF. The CDR3, as DNA: TGTGCCAGCAGTTTCTCACTGGAAAGTATATACAATGAGCAGTTCTTC.

The chain couples TRBV5-4 to TRBJ2-1; 7 bases agree with TRBD2. Per the germline V gene, CDR1 is SGHNT and CDR2 is YYREEE (reference sequence). This CDR3 has 14 residues. With 4 bases clipped from V and 4 bases from J, the junction kept 5 bases outside the gene matches. The CDR3 nucleotides are TGTGCCAGCAGCCTTCGGGGGGAATACAATGAGCAGTTCTTC. Translation gives CASSLRGEYNEQFF.